These 30 T cell receptor beta chains share one sample of origin, sequenced in a study of blood T cell repertoires in COVID-19. Using immunoSEQ multiplex PCR, the repertoire was profiled, and TCRdb retains in-frame clones only, with some absent. The repertoire has 85,000 to 130,000 clones, roughly 83% of them found once; the top ten carry about 3.3%. The sequencing sample was made of peripheral blood. These receptor sequences come from a woman aged 80 or over with active or convalescent COVID-19.

This chain joins TRBV4-2 and TRBJ1-1, with TRBD1 as a possible D gene (6 bases). The germline CDR1 and CDR2 sequences are LGHNA and YNFKEQ. With 0 bases removed from V and 10 bases from J, the gap between germline ends came to 21 bases. CDR3 size: 16 residues. CDR3 nucleotides: TGTGCCAGCAGCCAAGATCAGGCACAGCAAAAAGGGGGAGCTTTCTTT. Translating gives CASSQDQAQQKGGAFF.

The chain uses TRBV4-2 and TRBJ1-3; 9 positions agree with TRBD1. The J segment lost 3 bases and the V segment lost 1 base, leaving 16 bases of the junction unmatched. From germline, CDR1 is LGHNA and CDR2 YNFKEQ. The CDR3 is made up of 20 amino acids. The CDR3 bases are TGTGCCAGCAGCCAAGGAATCCGGGACAGGGTAATTTTAAGTGGAAACACCATATATTTT. Amino acid sequence: CASSQGIRDRVILSGNTIYF.

The chain employs TRBV28 and TRBJ1-2; no definite D call. CDR3 length: 12 amino acids. Germline-derived CDR1 and CDR2 are MDHEN and SYDVKM. The germline V and J ends were trimmed by 8 bases and 4 bases, with 11 bases remaining between them. The CDR3 nucleotides read TGTGCCAGCCGGCGGAGCCCCTATGGCTACACCTTC. It codes for CASRRSPYGYTF.

The V gene is TRBV6-6, the J gene TRBJ2-7; maybe TRBD1 (5 bases). Deletions cut 6 bases from V and 0 bases from J, with 12 bases between. Germline V gene data show CDR1 as MNHNY and CDR2 as SVGAGI (reference sequence). The CDR3 totals 14 residues. The CDR3 spells CASSSHRSSYEQYF. The CDR3 nucleotides are TGTGCCAGCAGCTCCCACAGGAGCTCCTACGAGCAGTACTTC.

The chain combines TRBV29-1 with TRBJ1-1; D unresolved. Germline-derived CDR1 and CDR2 are SQVTM and ANQGSEA. The CDR3 loop spans 13 amino acids. The V end lost 2 bases, the J end lost 4 bases, and 11 bases lay between the germline ends. The CDR3 spells CSVERKASTEAFF. In DNA form, the CDR3 reads TGCAGCGTTGAACGAAAAGCATCCACTGAAGCTTTCTTT.

The rearrangement links TRBV15 to TRBJ1-5, with D unclear. Germline V CDR1 and CDR2: LNHNV, YYDKDF (reference sequence). The CDR3 runs to 15 residues. V shed 0 bases and J shed 1 base, with 7 bases lying between them. Here the CDR3 DNA reads TGTGCCACCAGCAGAGAGTCTACCAGCAATCAGCCCCAGCATTTT. This encodes CATSRESTSNQPQHF.

The V call is TRBV7-9, the J call TRBJ1-2, with 7 nucleotides matching TRBD1. This CDR3 is 14 amino acids long. Losses at the gene ends were 4 bases for V and 4 bases for J; bases not matched to a gene: 6. Germline CDR1 reads SEHNR; CDR2 reads FQNEAQ (reference sequence). The CDR3 DNA reads as TGTGCCAGCAGCTCTCGGGACAGCTTCTATGGCTACACCTTC. Protein: CASSSRDSFYGYTF.

This sequence joins TRBV10-3 and TRBJ2-2; 7 bases fit TRBD1. The junction had 5 bases not matched to a gene; V was cut back by 6 bases and J by 7 bases. Per the germline V gene, CDR1 is ENHRY and CDR2 is SYGVKD. This CDR3 has 13 residues. The CDR3 loop is CAISTQGFGELFF. The CDR3, as DNA: TGTGCCATCAGCACACAGGGGTTCGGGGAGCTGTTTTTT.

The J gene is TRBJ1-2, the V gene TRBV27; D gene unclear. V was shortened by 6 bases and J by 8 bases, with 19 bases between the two germline ends. This CDR3 is built from 14 residues. CDR1 is MNHEY, CDR2 SMNVEV, per germline (reference sequence). CDR3 bases: TGTGCCAGCAGCTCCCGGCGGCTCACCGAAGGCTACACCTTC. It codes for CASSSRRLTEGYTF.

The chain uses TRBV6-6 and TRBJ1-5, with D tentatively TRBD1 (5 bases). CDR3 length equals 14 residues. Looked up from germline, CDR1 is MNHNY and CDR2 is SVGAGI (reference sequence). Trimming shortened V by 4 bases and J by 5 bases, and 12 bases separated the two germline ends. The CDR3 nucleotides read TGTGCCAGCAGTTCCGGGACTACCTATCAGCCCCAGCATTTT. Amino acids: CASSSGTTYQPQHF.

V usage is TRBV28 and J usage is TRBJ2-5; 10 bases match TRBD2. This CDR3 is built from 17 residues. The V gene end was trimmed by 3 bases and the J gene end by 5 bases; junction bases not matched to a gene: 12. In germline, CDR1 is MDHEN, CDR2 SYDVKM. The CDR3 bases are TGTGCCAGCAGTTTTATTTCCAGCGGGGGGGCCCGCGAGACCCAGTACTTC. It is translated as CASSFISSGGARETQYF.

This chain uses TRBV5-1 with TRBJ1-1; TRBD1 matches 7 bases. Germline loops: CDR1 SGHRS, CDR2 YFSETQ. This CDR3 region has 14 residues. V was pared by 1 base and J by 7 bases, with 7 bases of the junction left unmatched. The CDR3 reads CASSLRQGGNEAFF. The CDR3 DNA reads TGCGCCAGCAGCTTGCGACAGGGTGGCAATGAAGCTTTCTTT.

This clone was counted between two and nine times. V and J are TRBV4-1 and TRBJ2-2; TRBD2 matches at 8 bases. The length of the CDR3 is 16 residues. In germline, CDR1 is MGHRA, CDR2 YSYEKL. J was trimmed by 4 bases and V by 1 base; bases with no gene match: 5. DNA for the CDR3: TGCGCCAGCAGCCAAGCCGGGGGGGGATTCACCGGGGAGCTGTTTTTT. This translates into CASSQAGGGFTGELFF.

The rearrangement links TRBV4-1 to TRBJ1-6; 10 positions match TRBD1. The V segment lost 3 bases and the J segment 8 bases; nucleotides outside the gene matches: 7. The germline CDR1 and CDR2 sequences are MGHRA and YSYEKL. The CDR3 runs 16 residues. The chain's CDR3 is CASSQLTGTGDSPLHF. The CDR3 nucleotides are TGCGCCAGCAGCCAGTTAACCGGGACAGGGGATTCACCCCTCCACTTT.

J is TRBJ1-3 and V is TRBV6-5; D is possibly TRBD1 (5 bases). Germline loops: CDR1 MNHEY, CDR2 SVGAGI. The V end was cut by 5 bases, the J end by 0 bases, with 11 bases between. The CDR3 consists of 15 residues. The CDR3 sequence: CASSPGTISGNTIYF. CDR3 nucleotides: TGTGCCAGCAGTCCCGGGACTATCTCTGGAAACACCATATATTTT.

This clone was seen once. The V call is TRBV3-1 (or the pseudogene TRBV3-2), the J call TRBJ2-1; D call uncertain. Germline V CDR1 and CDR2: LGHDT, YNNKEL (reference sequence). The CDR3 spans 16 residues. The V gene lost 4 bases and the J gene lost 12 bases, with 25 bases spanning the gap. In DNA form, the CDR3 reads TGTGCCAGCAGCCCCCATCGACGCAAGGAGTTGGTCGGGCAGTTCTTC. This sequence encodes CASSPHRRKELVGQFF.

CDR3 sequence (DNA): TGTGCCAGCAGGAGGACAGAGGTATTGAATTCACCCCTCCACTTT. Residues: CASRRTEVLNSPLHF. J is TRBJ1-6 and V is TRBV9, with D perhaps TRBD1 (6 bases). V was trimmed by 5 bases and J by 7 bases, leaving 16 bases between them. This CDR3 is 15 amino acids long. Germline lookup yields CDR1 SGDLS and CDR2 YYNGEE.

The rearrangement links TRBV12-3 or TRBV12-4 to TRBJ1-1; a weak D match, TRBD1 (5 bases). The CDR3 loop spans 13 amino acids. V was trimmed by 4 bases and J by 11 bases, leaving 17 bases between them. The CDR3 DNA follows: TGTGCCAGCAGTTCAGGGTCTTTATCGTTGGCTTTCTTT. This codes for CASSSGSLSLAFF.

This sequence joins TRBV24-1 and TRBJ1-2; TRBD1 aligns across 7 bases. V lost 3 bases to trimming and J lost 7 bases; unmatched junction nucleotides: 4. The CDR3 is made up of 13 amino acids. Germline V lookup: CDR1 KGHDR, CDR2 SFDVKD. The CDR3 loop is CATSDLGTAGYTF. For the CDR3, the DNA is TGTGCCACCAGTGATCTAGGGACAGCTGGCTACACCTTC.

The J gene is TRBJ2-3, the V gene TRBV7-3, with D possibly matching TRBD1 (6 bases). Germline V gives CDR1 SGHTA, CDR2 FQGTGA. The CDR3 runs to 14 residues. V gave up 5 bases and J gave up 2 bases, with 11 bases separating them. CDR3 nucleotide sequence: TGTGCCAGCAGCAAAGACAGGTACACAGATACGCAGTATTTT. This sequence encodes CASSKDRYTDTQYF.

This chain joins TRBV11-2 and TRBJ2-7; possible D gene TRBD2, 6 bases. Germline lookup yields CDR1 SGHAT and CDR2 FQNNGV. Trimming pared 7 bases from V and 7 bases from J, leaving 20 bases between. CDR3 length: 14 amino acids. CDR3 nucleotides: TGTGCCAGCACCCTGAGTAGTGGGAGGTCAGAGCAGTACTTC. This codes for CASTLSSGRSEQYF.

The J gene is TRBJ1-5, the V gene TRBV6-5; D is ambiguous. Germline-derived CDR1 and CDR2 are MNHEY and SVGAGI. V was trimmed by 3 bases and J by 5 bases, leaving 11 bases between them. The CDR3 covers 14 residues. CDR3 nucleotides: TGTGCCAGCAGTTATTCGCAGCGGCATCAGCCCCAGCATTTT. The encoded protein is CASSYSQRHQPQHF.

The CDR3 DNA reads as TGTGCCTGGAGTGTAACAGCCAATCAGCCCCAGCATTTT. Translation: CAWSVTANQPQHF. This chain uses TRBV30 with TRBJ1-5, with D hard to call. V was trimmed by 0 bases and J by 3 bases, leaving 6 bases between them. Germline assignment: CDR1 GTSNPN and CDR2 SVGIG (reference sequence). The CDR3 contains 13 residues.

The chain recombines TRBV11-2 with TRBJ1-2, with 7 bases matching TRBD1. V gave up 0 bases and J gave up 3 bases; unmatched junction bases: 7. The CDR3 extends over 16 amino acids. The germline CDR1 and CDR2 sequences are SGHAT and FQNNGV. The CDR3 region has the DNA TGTGCCAGCAGCTTAGATCCAAGGGGGCTCGACTATGGCTACACCTTC. It translates to CASSLDPRGLDYGYTF.

The CDR3 sequence: CASSNQGVGAEAFF. The CDR3 DNA reads TGTGCCAGCAGCAACCAGGGGGTAGGTGCTGAAGCTTTCTTT. V gene TRBV5-4 combines with J gene TRBJ1-1, with TRBD1 identical over 7 bases. Germline-derived CDR1 and CDR2 are SGHNT and YYREEE (reference sequence). V was pared by 4 bases and J by 6 bases, with 9 bases of the junction left unmatched. This CDR3 comprises 14 residues.

The chain uses TRBV10-3 and TRBJ2-3; D may be TRBD2 (6 bases). CDR1 and CDR2 from the germline V gene are ENHRY and SYGVKD. Trimming stripped 6 bases from V and 5 bases from J, with 15 bases between. The CDR3 runs to 14 residues. DNA of the CDR3: TGTGCCATCAGCTTCGGGAGTGGAGGAGATACGCAGTATTTT. Residues: CAISFGSGGDTQYF.

CDR3: CASSLGLATNEKLFF. DNA for the CDR3: TGTGCCAGCAGCTTGGGGCTTGCAACTAATGAAAAACTGTTTTTT. V usage is TRBV5-6 and J usage is TRBJ1-4; D is undetermined. CDR3 size: 15 residues. Per the germline V gene, CDR1 is SGHDT and CDR2 is YYEEEE. V lost 0 bases, J lost 0 bases, and 6 bases lay in between.

The gene calls are TRBV11-3 and TRBJ2-3, with 7 bases matching TRBD2. From germline, CDR1 is SGHNT and CDR2 YENEEA. The J segment lost 0 bases and the V segment lost 3 bases, leaving 3 bases of the junction unmatched. The CDR3 covers 15 residues. DNA of the CDR3: TGTGCCAGCAGCTTGGGAGGGCGGAGCACAGATACGCAGTATTTT. Translation gives CASSLGGRSTDTQYF.

This clone was seen once. The chain combines TRBV5-1 with TRBJ2-3; tentatively, D is TRBD2 (5 bases). Trimming took off 4 bases at V and 0 bases at J, with 9 bases between the two ends. Looked up from germline, CDR1 is SGHRS and CDR2 is YFSETQ. This CDR3 contains 14 residues. CDR3 sequence (DNA): TGCGCCAGCAGCCTGAGGACTAGCACAGATACGCAGTATTTT. It is translated as CASSLRTSTDTQYF.

J is TRBJ2-7 and V is TRBV2; 7 nucleotides agree with TRBD2. Germline V gene data show CDR1 as SNHLY and CDR2 as FYNNEI. After removal of 6 bases from V and 4 bases from J, the junction contained 9 bases not matched to a gene. This CDR3 comprises 14 residues. CDR3 loop: CASSRLGSGYEQYF. CDR3 DNA sequence: TGTGCCAGCAGCAGACTGGGTAGCGGGTACGAGCAGTACTTC.